The 31 T cell receptor beta chains below come from one sample, sequenced in a study of T-cell reconstitution after alpha-beta-depleted transplantation in children. The TCRbeta library was prepared with unique molecular identifiers. TCRdb reprocessed the PCR reads with MiXCR, giving one entry per CDR3 protein. Among roughly 180,000 distinct CDR3 sequences listed, 11% were seen once. The sample was PBMCs, taken before TCRalphabeta/CD19-depleted stem cell transplant. These receptors were taken from a boy aged 2-15 years with acute myeloid leukemia, due to receive a stem cell transplant.

Ten or more counts support this clonotype. The chain is built from TRBV12-3 or TRBV12-4 and TRBJ1-4; D not certain. V gave up 4 bases and J gave up 7 bases, with 10 bases separating them. This CDR3 comprises 13 residues. CDR3 residues: CASSSRLFEKLFF. CDR3 DNA sequence: TGTGCCAGCAGTTCGAGGTTGTTTGAAAAACTGTTTTTT.

The chain couples TRBV19 to TRBJ2-2, with 7 positions matching TRBD2. V lost 3 bases to trimming and J lost 5 bases; unmatched junction nucleotides: 6. CDR3 size: 15 residues. Germline V gene sequence: CDR1 LNHDA, CDR2 SQIVND (reference sequence). This chain's CDR3 is CASSIYMGGTGELFF. The CDR3 coding sequence is TGTGCCAGTAGTATTTACATGGGGGGGACCGGGGAGCTGTTTTTT.

This clonotype was seen many times. This chain links TRBV12-3 or TRBV12-4 with TRBJ2-1; TRBD2 agrees at 11 bases. There are 19 residues in the CDR3. V was clipped by 3 bases and J by 8 bases; unmatched bases: 18. The DNA of the CDR3 is TGTGCCAGCAGTTTCCGCCAACTACAACTAGCGGGGGTTCGGGATGAGCAGTTCTTC. It specifies CASSFRQLQLAGVRDEQFF.

In its sample, this clonotype was seen many times. V is TRBV4-1 and J is TRBJ2-1; either TRBD1 or TRBD2 may fit D (5 bases each). Trimming took 3 bases from V and 0 from J, leaving 12 bases between them. CDR3 length: 16 amino acids. Germline V gene sequence: CDR1 MGHRA, CDR2 YSYEKL. The CDR3 nucleotides read TGCGCCAGCAGCCAGGCCCCAGGGACCTCCTACAATGAGCAGTTCTTC. Translating it yields CASSQAPGTSYNEQFF.

Ten or more counts support this clonotype. The chain employs TRBV11-1 and TRBJ2-7; D call uncertain. Between the trimmed V and J ends, which lost 0 bases and 3 bases, there was a span of 21 bases. The CDR3 covers 18 residues. The germline gives CDR1 SGHAT, CDR2 FQDESV (reference sequence). CDR3 sequence: CASSLAGSIAVLGYEQYF. The CDR3, as DNA: TGTGCCAGCAGCTTAGCTGGTAGCATCGCTGTCTTGGGCTACGAGCAGTACTTC.

The table lists this clonotype with many counts. V and J are TRBV20-1 and TRBJ2-1; D gene uncertain. Germline assignment: CDR1 DFQATT and CDR2 SNEGSKA (reference sequence). The V gene lost 1 base and the J gene lost 0 bases, with 7 bases spanning the gap. This CDR3 contains 14 residues. The chain's CDR3 is CSARGLSSYNEQFF. DNA of the CDR3: TGCAGTGCTAGAGGTCTTAGCTCCTACAATGAGCAGTTCTTC.

In its sample, this clonotype was seen many times. The chain has TRBV6-5 and TRBJ1-6; 9 bases line up with TRBD1. The germline V gene encodes CDR1 MNHEY and CDR2 SVGAGI. Unmatched junction bases numbered 4, after V lost 0 bases and J lost 1 base. The CDR3 is 18 residues long. The CDR3 DNA reads as TGTGCCAGCAGTTACTCGATAGGGACAGGGTCCTATAATTCACCCCTCCACTTT. It yields the protein CASSYSIGTGSYNSPLHF.

This clonotype was detected ten times or more. This chain uses TRBV7-9 with TRBJ1-6; D might be TRBD1 (5 bases). There are 17 residues in the CDR3. Trimming pared 4 bases from V and 0 bases from J, leaving 13 bases between. Germline values: CDR1 SEHNR, CDR2 FQNEAQ (reference sequence). The CDR3 coding sequence is TGTGCCAGCAGCTCCTCAGGGACCCTCTCCTATAATTCACCCCTCCACTTT. Translating gives CASSSSGTLSYNSPLHF.

This clonotype was found many times. The V call is TRBV12-3 or TRBV12-4, the J call TRBJ1-6, with D possibly being TRBD1 (6 bases). The CDR3 consists of 17 residues. V was pared by 3 bases and J by 7 bases, with 19 bases between. CDR3 region: CASSLTLWTAPNSPLHF. The DNA of the CDR3 is TGTGCCAGCAGTTTGACACTCTGGACAGCACCGAATTCACCCCTCCACTTT.

In its sample, this clonotype was seen many times. The chain couples TRBV28 to TRBJ2-1, with 10 bases that match TRBD2. With V trimmed by 2 bases and J by 6 bases, 13 bases remained unmatched. The V gene's germline CDR1 is MDHEN and CDR2 SYDVKM. CDR3 length: 18 amino acids. CDR3 amino acids: CASSLGSVRTSGPNEQFF. DNA of the CDR3: TGTGCCAGCAGTTTAGGGTCAGTTCGGACTAGCGGACCCAATGAGCAGTTCTTC.

This clonotype was observed many times. J is TRBJ2-6 and V is TRBV2, with D unresolved. CDR1 is SNHLY and CDR2 is FYNNEI in the germline V gene. The V end was cut by 2 bases, the J end by 0 bases, with 5 bases between. This CDR3 has 15 residues. This CDR3 is CASSERFSGANVLTF. In DNA, the CDR3 is TGTGCCAGCAGTGAACGGTTCTCTGGGGCCAACGTCCTGACTTTC.

This clonotype has a count of ten or more. The CDR3 bases are TGTGCCAGCAGCCAAGAAAGTGGGACGGGGGGGGTGGAGCAGTTCTTC. It specifies CASSQESGTGGVEQFF. The genes are TRBV4-2 and TRBJ2-1; 8 bases fit TRBD2. The CDR3 sequence is 16 residues long. Germline V gene sequence: CDR1 LGHNA, CDR2 YNFKEQ. Germline trimming cut 0 bases from V and 10 bases from J; bases unmatched to any gene: 11.

This clonotype was detected ten times or more. V is TRBV20-1 and J is TRBJ2-1; 8 nucleotides match TRBD1. V gave up 0 bases and J gave up 10 bases; unmatched junction bases: 8. CDR3 size: 14 residues. Germline CDR1 is DFQATT and CDR2 is SNEGSKA (reference sequence). The CDR3, as DNA: TGCAGTGCTAGAGATAGGCAGGGGGCAGGCGAGCAGTTCTTC. This translates into CSARDRQGAGEQFF.

The sample holds many counts of this clonotype. CDR3 coding DNA: TGTGCCAGCAGCCCTCCAGGGGATGGCTACACCTTC. Translation: CASSPPGDGYTF. V is TRBV7-8 and J is TRBJ1-2, with TRBD1 as a possible D gene (6 bases). CDR1 SGHVS and CDR2 FQNEAQ come from the germline V gene. The CDR3 sequence is 12 residues long. V gave up 5 bases and J gave up 6 bases, with 10 bases separating them.

This clonotype was found many times. The CDR3 sequence is CASRQGVHTDTQYF. CDR3 sequence (DNA): TGCGCCAGCAGACAGGGGGTCCACACAGATACGCAGTATTTT. This chain uses TRBV5-1 with TRBJ2-3; TRBD1 matches 8 bases. The CDR3 is 14 residues long. Losses at the gene ends were 5 bases for V and 2 bases for J; bases not matched to a gene: 4. Germline V gene data show CDR1 as SGHRS and CDR2 as YFSETQ.

This clonotype was counted at least ten times. The V call is TRBV10-3, the J call TRBJ2-7; 8 bases are shared with TRBD1. CDR1 and CDR2 from the germline V gene are ENHRY and SYGVKD. Trimming removed 7 bases from V and 4 bases from J; junction bases left unmatched: 9. The CDR3 length is 14 residues. CDR3 protein: CAITPGQGSYEQYF. CDR3 bases: TGTGCCATCACTCCCGGACAGGGATCTTACGAGCAGTACTTC.

On this clonotype: Given a much more abundant clone one base away, this may be a read error. This chain connects TRBV12-3 or TRBV12-4 to TRBJ1-5; D is perhaps TRBD1 (5 bases). V lost 7 bases, J lost 9 bases, and 16 bases lay in between. CDR3 length: 13 amino acids. For the CDR3, the DNA is TGTGCCAGCACCGTAGGGTCCCAGGGGCCCCAGCATTTT. The encoded protein is CASTVGSQGPQHF.

This clonotype has at least ten counts. This sequence joins TRBV27 and TRBJ1-5; 7 nucleotides line up with TRBD1. The CDR3 is 17 amino acids. The germline CDR1 and CDR2 sequences are MNHEY and SMNVEV (reference sequence). The V segment lost 5 bases and the J segment 1 base; nucleotides outside the gene matches: 11. The CDR3 DNA sequence: TGTGCCAGCAGTCCCCGACAGGGTTCGAGCAGCAATCAGCCCCAGCATTTT. Residues: CASSPRQGSSSNQPQHF.

The chain carries TRBV5-1 and TRBJ2-7, with D unclear. V was shortened by 4 bases and J by 0 bases, with 14 bases between the two germline ends. The CDR3 runs to 15 residues. Germline V CDR1 and CDR2: SGHRS, YFSETQ. CDR3 protein: CASSPVSHSSYEQYF. DNA for the CDR3: TGCGCCAGCAGCCCCGTCAGCCACAGCTCCTACGAGCAGTACTTC. The whole variable domain, remainder taken from reference TRBV5-1 and TRBJ2-7, is KAGVTQTPRYLIKTRGQQVTLSCSPISGHRSVSWYQQTPGQGLQFLFEYFSETQRNKGNFPGRFSGRQFSNSRSEMNVSTLELGDSALYLCASSPVSHSSYEQYFGPGTRLTVT.

The chain has TRBV25-1 and TRBJ2-1; D uncertain. CDR1 and CDR2 (germline): MGHDK, SYGVNS. V lost 5 bases and J 4 bases, leaving 12 bases between the germline ends. This CDR3 region has 14 residues. The CDR3: CASSLGVTYNEQFF. The CDR3 bases are TGTGCCAGCAGTTTGGGTGTTACGTACAATGAGCAGTTCTTC. Filled out from reference TRBV25-1 and TRBJ2-1, the complete variable domain reads EADIYQTPRYLVIGTGKKITLECSQTMGHDKMYWYQQDPGMELHLIHYSYGVNSTEKGDLSSESTVSRIRTEHFPLTLESARPSHTSQYLCASSLGVTYNEQFFGPGTRLTVL.

This clonotype has ten or more counts. The rearrangement uses TRBV4-2 and TRBJ1-2; TRBD1 matches 9 bases. CDR3 length equals 17 residues. The germline gives CDR1 LGHNA, CDR2 YNFKEQ. V shed 0 bases and J 5 bases; nucleotides not matched to a gene: 10. CDR3: CASSQDGGDRAYYGYTF. CDR3 nucleotide sequence: TGTGCCAGCAGCCAAGATGGAGGGGACAGGGCTTATTATGGCTACACCTTC.

This clonotype was found many times. J is TRBJ1-1 and V is TRBV5-1; D is undetermined. Germline V gene data show CDR1 as SGHRS and CDR2 as YFSETQ. This CDR3 is built from 12 residues. V lost 3 bases and J lost 8, with 11 bases in between. CDR3 nucleotides: TGCGCCAGCAGCTCGGACGGGTGGGAAGCTTTCTTT. As protein: CASSSDGWEAFF.

This clonotype was seen ten or more times. The gene calls are TRBV7-2 and TRBJ2-1; no reliable D call. Trimming cost V 3 bases and J 1 base, with 13 bases left between them. Germline V gene data show CDR1 as SGHTA and CDR2 as FQGNSA. The CDR3 loop spans 16 amino acids. The CDR3 nucleotides read TGTGCCAGCAGCTTGGCCGACGAGAGATCCTACAATGAGCAGTTCTTC. Translated, it gives CASSLADERSYNEQFF.

The chain joins TRBV25-1 to TRBJ2-3; 13 positions agree with TRBD2. Germline loops: CDR1 MGHDK, CDR2 SYGVNS. Unmatched junction bases numbered 6, after V lost 5 bases and J lost 4 bases. The CDR3 runs to 16 residues. CDR3 amino acids: CASSPQGLAGADTQYF. CDR3 sequence (DNA): TGTGCCAGCAGTCCGCAAGGACTAGCGGGAGCAGATACGCAGTATTTT.

The sample holds many counts of this clonotype. The chain is built from TRBV5-1 and TRBJ2-7; maybe TRBD1 (6 bases). CDR3 length: 14 amino acids. Trimming shortened V by 3 bases and J by 2 bases, and 12 bases separated the two germline ends. Germline V lookup: CDR1 SGHRS, CDR2 YFSETQ. CDR3 loop: CASSSRTEAYEQYF. The DNA for the CDR3 is TGCGCCAGCAGCTCCCGGACAGAAGCCTACGAGCAGTACTTC.

This clonotype was seen ten or more times. The rearrangement joins TRBV5-1 to TRBJ1-1, with 7 bases matching TRBD1. Germline values: CDR1 SGHRS, CDR2 YFSETQ. Trimming cost V 5 bases and J 3 bases; bases outside gene matches: 4. The CDR3 consists of 13 residues. The CDR3 loop is CASRRGLDTEAFF. The DNA of the CDR3 is TGCGCCAGCAGGAGGGGGCTAGACACTGAAGCTTTCTTT.

This clonotype was counted many times. This chain links TRBV12-3 or TRBV12-4 with TRBJ1-2; no firm D call. The CDR3 contains 15 residues. Trimming shortened V by 2 bases and J by 4 bases, and 14 bases separated the two germline ends. CDR3 in DNA: TGTGCCAGCAGTTTATTCGGTGGATCCTCCTATGGCTACACCTTC. Translation: CASSLFGGSSYGYTF.

The chain combines TRBV7-6 with TRBJ2-5, with D possibly matching TRBD1 (6 bases). The CDR3 runs to 13 residues. Trimming stripped 5 bases from V and 9 bases from J, with 16 bases between. CDR1 and CDR2 (germline): SGHVS, FNYEAQ. CDR3 nucleotides: TGTGCCAGCAGCGCCGGACAGTCTAGGGCCCAGTACTTC. It translates to CASSAGQSRAQYF. Together with reference TRBV7-6 and TRBJ2-5, the CDR3 gives the full variable domain: GAGVSQSPRYKVTKRGQDVALRCDPISGHVSLYWYRQALGQGPEFLTYFNYEAQQDKSGLPNDRFSAERPEGSISTLTIQRTEQRDSAMYRCASSAGQSRAQYFGPGTRLLVL.

Ten or more counts support this clonotype. The V and J genes are TRBV5-8 and TRBJ2-5; a weak D match, TRBD1 (5 bases). V was pared by 4 bases and J by 3 bases, with 13 bases between. In germline, CDR1 is SGHTS, CDR2 YDEGEE. This CDR3 has 14 residues. The CDR3: CASSPRRAEETQYF. CDR3 DNA: TGTGCCAGCAGCCCCCGCAGGGCGGAAGAGACCCAGTACTTC.

At least ten counts were recorded for this clonotype. The chain joins TRBV29-1 to TRBJ2-7; D not certain. V was shortened by 4 bases and J by 2 bases, with 9 bases between the two germline ends. This CDR3 has 12 amino acids. In germline, CDR1 is SQVTM, CDR2 ANQGSEA. The CDR3 DNA follows: TGCAGCGTTGGCTGGGCCACCTACGAGCAGTACTTC. It translates to CSVGWATYEQYF.

This clonotype occurred many times. CDR3 coding DNA: TGTGCCATCAGTCAAGCCGGGACCTCCCGGGAGCAGTACTTC. It codes for CAISQAGTSREQYF. The rearrangement links TRBV10-3 to TRBJ2-7, with D perhaps given as TRBD1 or TRBD2 (5 bases each). There are 14 residues in the CDR3. The germline V gene has CDR1 ENHRY and CDR2 SYGVKD. V was pared by 5 bases and J by 7 bases, with 18 bases between.